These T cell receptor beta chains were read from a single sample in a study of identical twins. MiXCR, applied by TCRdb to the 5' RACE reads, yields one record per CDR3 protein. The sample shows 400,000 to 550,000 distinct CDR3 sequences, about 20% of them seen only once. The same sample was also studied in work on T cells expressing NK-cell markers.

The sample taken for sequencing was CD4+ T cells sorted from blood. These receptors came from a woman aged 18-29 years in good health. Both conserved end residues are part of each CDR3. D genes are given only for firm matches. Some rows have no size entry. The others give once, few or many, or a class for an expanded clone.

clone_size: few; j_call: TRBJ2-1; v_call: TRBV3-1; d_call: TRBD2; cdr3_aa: CASSLLSGSPRDEQFF; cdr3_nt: TGTGCCAGCAGCCTCCTAAGCGGGAGCCCCAGGGATGAGCAGTTCTTC
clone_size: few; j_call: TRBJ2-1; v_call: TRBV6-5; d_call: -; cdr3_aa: CASSYSLFINEQFF; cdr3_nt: TGTGCCAGCAGTTACTCCCTTTTTATCAATGAGCAGTTCTTC
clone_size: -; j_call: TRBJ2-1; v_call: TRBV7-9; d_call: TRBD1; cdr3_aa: CASSFGPGQGTEQFF; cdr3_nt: TGTGCCAGCAGCTTTGGACCGGGACAGGGGACTGAGCAGTTCTTC
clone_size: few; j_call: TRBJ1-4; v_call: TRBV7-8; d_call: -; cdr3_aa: CASSLGEGVKLFF; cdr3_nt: TGTGCCAGCAGCTTAGGGGAGGGAGTCAAACTGTTTTTT
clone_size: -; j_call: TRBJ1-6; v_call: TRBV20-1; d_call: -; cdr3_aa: CSARGQFNSPLHF; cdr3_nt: TGCAGTGCTAGAGGACAGTTTAATTCACCCCTCCACTTT
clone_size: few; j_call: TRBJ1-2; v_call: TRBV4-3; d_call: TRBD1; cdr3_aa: CASSQVTGGGYTF; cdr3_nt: TGCGCCAGCAGCCAAGTGACAGGGGGCGGCTACACCTTC
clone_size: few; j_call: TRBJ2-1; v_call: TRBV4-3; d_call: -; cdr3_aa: CASSQRPAASYNEQFF; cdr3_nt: TGCGCCAGCAGCCAACGACCAGCAGCGTCCTACAATGAGCAGTTCTTC
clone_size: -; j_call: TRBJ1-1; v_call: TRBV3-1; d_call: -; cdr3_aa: CASSQDNTEAFF; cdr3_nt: TGTGCCAGCAGCCAAGATAACACTGAAGCTTTCTTT
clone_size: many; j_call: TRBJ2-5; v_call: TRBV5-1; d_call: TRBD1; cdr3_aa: CASNLGTANPQETQYF; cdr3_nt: TGCGCCAGCAACCTGGGGACAGCAAATCCCCAAGAGACCCAGTACTTC
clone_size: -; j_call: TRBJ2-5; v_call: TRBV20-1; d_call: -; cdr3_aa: CSGQQETQYF; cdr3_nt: TGCAGTGGCCAACAAGAGACCCAGTACTTC
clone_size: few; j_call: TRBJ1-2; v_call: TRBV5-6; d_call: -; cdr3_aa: CASSLGHSYRYGYTF; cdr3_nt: TGTGCCAGCAGCCTGGGGCACTCGTACCGCTATGGCTACACCTTC
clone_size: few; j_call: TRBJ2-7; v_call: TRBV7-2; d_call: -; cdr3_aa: CASSLAWAPPSYEQYF; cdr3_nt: TGTGCCAGCAGCTTGGCTTGGGCACCTCCTTCCTACGAGCAGTACTTC
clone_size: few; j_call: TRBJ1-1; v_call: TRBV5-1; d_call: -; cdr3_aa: CASSLSWTSTEAFF; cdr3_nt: TGCGCCAGCAGCCTCTCGTGGACTTCCACTGAAGCTTTCTTT
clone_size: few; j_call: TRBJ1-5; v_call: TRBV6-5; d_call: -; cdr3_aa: CASSYSSRANQPQHF; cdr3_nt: TGTGCCAGCAGTTACTCGTCCCGAGCCAATCAGCCCCAGCATTTT
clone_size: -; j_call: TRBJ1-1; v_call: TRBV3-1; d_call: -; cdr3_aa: CASSPKRRGWSEAFF; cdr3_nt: TGTGCCAGCAGCCCTAAAAGACGGGGGTGGTCTGAAGCTTTCTTT
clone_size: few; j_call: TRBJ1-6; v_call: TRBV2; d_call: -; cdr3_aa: CASSEAGVDSPLHF; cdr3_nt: TGTGCCAGCAGTGAGGCAGGGGTGGATTCACCCCTCCACTTT
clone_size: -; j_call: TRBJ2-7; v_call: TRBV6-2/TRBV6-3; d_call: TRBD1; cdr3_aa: CASSEIGQGRMEYF; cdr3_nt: TGTGCCAGCAGTGAGATTGGACAGGGGAGGATGGAGTACTTC
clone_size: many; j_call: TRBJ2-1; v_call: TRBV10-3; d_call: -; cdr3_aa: CAIAGAEALTF; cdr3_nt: TGTGCCATTGCTGGAGCAGAGGCGCTAACCTTC
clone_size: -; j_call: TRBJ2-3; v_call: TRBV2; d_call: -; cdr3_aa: CASSDRTRDTQYF; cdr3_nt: TGTGCCAGCAGTGACAGGACGAGAGATACGCAGTATTTT
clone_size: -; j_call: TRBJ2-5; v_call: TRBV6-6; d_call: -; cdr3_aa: CATPRGQETQYF; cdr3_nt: TGTGCCACTCCGCGGGGACAAGAGACCCAGTACTTC
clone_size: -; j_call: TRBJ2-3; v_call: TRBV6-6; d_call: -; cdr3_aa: CASSWRSTDTQYF; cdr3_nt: TGTGCCAGCAGTTGGCGGAGCACAGATACGCAGTATTTT
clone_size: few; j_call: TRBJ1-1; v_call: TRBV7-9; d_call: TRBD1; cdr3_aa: CASSPGQGARAFF; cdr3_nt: TGTGCCAGCAGCCCGGGACAGGGGGCAAGGGCTTTCTTT
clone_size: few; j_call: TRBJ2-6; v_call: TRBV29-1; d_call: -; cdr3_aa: CSATGGPGANVLTF; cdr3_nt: TGCAGCGCCACTGGGGGTCCTGGGGCCAACGTCCTGACTTTC
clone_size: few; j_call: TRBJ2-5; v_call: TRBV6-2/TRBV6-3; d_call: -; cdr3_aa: CASRPVGSGGTQYF; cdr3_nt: TGTGCCAGCAGACCCGTAGGTAGCGGAGGGACCCAGTACTTC
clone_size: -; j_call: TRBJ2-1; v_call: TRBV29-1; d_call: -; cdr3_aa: CSVSRRYPAAAYEQFF; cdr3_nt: TGCAGCGTTTCCAGGAGGTATCCAGCGGCTGCGTATGAGCAGTTCTTC
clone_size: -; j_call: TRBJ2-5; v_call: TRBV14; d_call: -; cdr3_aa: CASSQGHKETQYF; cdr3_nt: TGTGCCAGCAGCCAAGGACATAAAGAGACCCAGTACTTC
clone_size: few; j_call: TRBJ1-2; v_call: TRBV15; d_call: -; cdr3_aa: CATSRRTNYGYTF; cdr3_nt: TGTGCCACCAGCAGGAGGACCAACTATGGCTACACCTTC
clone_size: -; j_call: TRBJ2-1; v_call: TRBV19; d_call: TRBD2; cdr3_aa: CASRSLLAGPYNEQFF; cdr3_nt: TGTGCCAGTAGATCCCTCCTAGCGGGCCCCTACAATGAGCAGTTCTTC
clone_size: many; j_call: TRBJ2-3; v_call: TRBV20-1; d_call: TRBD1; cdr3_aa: CSARDPGQGTDTQYF; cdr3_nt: TGCAGTGCTAGAGATCCCGGACAGGGGACCGATACGCAGTATTTT
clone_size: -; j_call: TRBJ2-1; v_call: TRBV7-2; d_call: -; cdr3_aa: CASSLESTYNEQFF; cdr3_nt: TGTGCCAGCAGCTTAGAATCCACCTACAATGAGCAGTTCTTC
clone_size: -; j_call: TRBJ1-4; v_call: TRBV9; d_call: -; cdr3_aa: CASSVEGRAEKLFF; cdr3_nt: TGTGCCAGCAGCGTAGAGGGGAGGGCTGAAAAACTGTTTTTT
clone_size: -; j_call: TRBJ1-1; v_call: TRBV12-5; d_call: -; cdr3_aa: CASEGQWNTEAFF; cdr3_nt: TGTGCTAGTGAAGGTCAGTGGAACACTGAAGCTTTCTTT
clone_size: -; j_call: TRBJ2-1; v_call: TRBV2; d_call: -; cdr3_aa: CASSDEYNEQFF; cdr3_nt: TGTGCCAGCAGTGATGAGTACAATGAGCAGTTCTTC
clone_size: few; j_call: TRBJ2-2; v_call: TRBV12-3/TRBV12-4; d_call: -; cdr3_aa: CASSSSETNTGELFF; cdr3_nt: TGTGCCAGCAGTTCGTCGGAAACGAACACCGGGGAGCTGTTTTTT
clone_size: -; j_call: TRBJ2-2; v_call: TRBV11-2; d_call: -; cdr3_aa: CASIAIVGTGELFF; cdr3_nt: TGTGCCAGCATCGCGATTGTCGGCACCGGGGAGCTGTTTTTT
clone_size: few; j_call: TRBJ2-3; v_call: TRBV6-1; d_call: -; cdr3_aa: CASSEARHFSTDTQYF; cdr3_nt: TGTGCCAGCAGTGAAGCGCGACACTTTTCCACAGATACGCAGTATTTT